Detailed here is one TCR beta chain. The data derive from a study of T cell changes during pregnancy in multiple sclerosis. Libraries were prepared by immunoSEQ multiplex PCR; TCRdb keeps only in-frame clonotypes and omits some of them. This table has tens of thousands of clones, more than 85% appearing once. The sequence was obtained from a female donor in good health, enrolled as a control in a pregnancy study. Here the sequenced sample was peripheral blood, taken after pregnancy.

The CDR3 sequence is CASSGDRDGYTF. The CDR3 nucleotides are TGTGCCAGCAGTGGGGACAGGGACGGCTACACCTTC. The V and J genes are TRBV2 and TRBJ1-2, with 9 bases identical to TRBD1. This CDR3 is 12 amino acids long. CDR1 is SNHLY, CDR2 FYNNEI, per germline. Trimming took 4 bases from V and 8 from J; bases not matched to a gene: 2.